This T cell receptor (beta chain) appears in the sequencing data of a study of PD-L1 blockade in urothelial cancer. Overall study context: Atezolizumab at 1,200 mg intravenously every 3 weeks was started by patients at some point between 2014 and 2015. Of prior chemotherapy regimens, patients had received between 0 and 3. Blood gave a median about 150,000 T cells.

Germline V gives CDR1 SGHTA, CDR2 FQGNSA. V lost 5 bases and J lost 7, with 10 bases in between. The CDR3 sequence is 12 residues long. Between 1 and 8 samples, pretreatment and on-treatment, were given by each patient. Profiling relied on immunoSEQ multiplex PCR, and the TCRdb table lists in-frame clones only, not all of them. The table has about 43,000 clones, more than 75% seen once. This receptor was obtained from an older woman with urothelial cancer. The sample here was PBMCs, taken around atezolizumab (anti-PD-L1) treatment. The chain has TRBV7-2 and TRBJ2-3, with unresolved D. As DNA, the CDR3 is TGTGCCAGCAGCCCCTCCAGATATACGCAGTATTTT. It codes for CASSPSRYTQYF.